The clone carrying this TCR beta chain has at least ten counts. What it recognizes is unknown. CDR3 length equals 17 residues. Trimming removed 6 bases from V and 7 bases from J; junction bases left unmatched: 15. Germline V gene lookup returns CDR1 DFQATT and CDR2 SNEGSKA (reference sequence). Every one of the donors was a healthy Caucasian. This specimen belongs to a study of identical twins. General study results and limits: Models predicted less out-of-frame TCR alpha sharing in monozygotic twins than was found. Invariant MAIT and iNKT cells may have partly biased zero-insertion analyses.

Unique molecular identifiers were present on the cDNA, and a universal primer site came from template switching. A single record per CDR3 protein comes from TCRdb applying MiXCR to the 5' RACE reads. The sample records around 370,000 distinct CDR3 sequences, approximately 10% being singletons. The sequence was collected from a woman aged 50 to 65 in good health. The rearrangement links TRBV20-1 to TRBJ2-1; 13 bases align to TRBD2. Sequencing input: naive T cells sorted from blood. CDR3 DNA sequence: TGCAGTGCCCCGACTAGCGGGAGGCCAGCTTTAATAAATGAGCAGTTCTTC. Translated, it gives CSAPTSGRPALINEQFF.